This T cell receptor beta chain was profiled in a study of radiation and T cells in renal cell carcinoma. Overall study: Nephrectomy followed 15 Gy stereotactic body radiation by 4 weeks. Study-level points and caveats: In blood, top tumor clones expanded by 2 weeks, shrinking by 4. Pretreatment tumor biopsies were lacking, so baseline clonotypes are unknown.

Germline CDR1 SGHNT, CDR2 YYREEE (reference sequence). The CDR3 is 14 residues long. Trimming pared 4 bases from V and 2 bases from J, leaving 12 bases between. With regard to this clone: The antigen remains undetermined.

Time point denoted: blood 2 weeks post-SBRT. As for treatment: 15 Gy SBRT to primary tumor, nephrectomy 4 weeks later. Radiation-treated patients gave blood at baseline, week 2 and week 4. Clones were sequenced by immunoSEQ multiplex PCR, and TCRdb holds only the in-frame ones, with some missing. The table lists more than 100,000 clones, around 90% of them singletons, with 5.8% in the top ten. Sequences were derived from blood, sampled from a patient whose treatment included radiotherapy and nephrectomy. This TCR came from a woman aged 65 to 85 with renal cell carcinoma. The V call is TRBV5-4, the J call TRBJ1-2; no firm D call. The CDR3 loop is CASSPRTGNYGYTF. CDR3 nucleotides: TGTGCCAGCAGCCCGCGGACGGGGAACTATGGCTACACCTTC.